Below, one T cell receptor (beta chain) is given with its context. This record belongs to a study of T-cell memory formation after mild COVID-19. Germline CDR1 is MGHRA and CDR2 is YSYEKL. The CDR3 runs to 14 residues. V shed 0 bases and J shed 3 bases, with 8 bases lying between them. Constant-segment-primed 5'RACE gave TCR alpha and TCR beta cDNA libraries with sample barcodes and UMIs. TCRdb analysed the 5' RACE reads with MiXCR anew, one entry per CDR3 protein. The table shows 450,000 or so distinct CDR3 sequences, with 20% occurring only once. The chain employs TRBV4-1 and TRBJ1-2, with D uncertain. Sample: PBMCs or a T cell subset sorted from them (not recorded which). The receptor was derived from an adult woman who had mild COVID-19 (a few samples of this study predate the infection). Cell type and time point are not known. CDR3 sequence: CASSQDGRDYGYTF. Written as DNA, the CDR3 is TGCGCCAGCAGCCAAGACGGGAGGGACTATGGCTACACCTTC.